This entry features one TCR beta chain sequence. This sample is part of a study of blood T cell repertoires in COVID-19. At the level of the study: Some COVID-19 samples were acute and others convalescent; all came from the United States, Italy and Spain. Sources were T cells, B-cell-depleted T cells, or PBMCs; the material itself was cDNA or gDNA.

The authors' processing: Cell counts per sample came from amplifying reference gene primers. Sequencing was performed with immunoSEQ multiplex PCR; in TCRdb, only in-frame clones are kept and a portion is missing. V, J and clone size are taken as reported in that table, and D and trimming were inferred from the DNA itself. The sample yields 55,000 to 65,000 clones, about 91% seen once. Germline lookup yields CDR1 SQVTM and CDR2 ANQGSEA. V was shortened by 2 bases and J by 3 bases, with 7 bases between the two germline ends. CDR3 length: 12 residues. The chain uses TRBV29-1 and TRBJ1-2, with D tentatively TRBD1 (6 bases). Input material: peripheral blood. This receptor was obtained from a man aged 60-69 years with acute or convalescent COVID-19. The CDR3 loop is CSVERGYYGYTF. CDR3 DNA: TGCAGCGTTGAAAGGGGGTACTATGGCTACACCTTC.